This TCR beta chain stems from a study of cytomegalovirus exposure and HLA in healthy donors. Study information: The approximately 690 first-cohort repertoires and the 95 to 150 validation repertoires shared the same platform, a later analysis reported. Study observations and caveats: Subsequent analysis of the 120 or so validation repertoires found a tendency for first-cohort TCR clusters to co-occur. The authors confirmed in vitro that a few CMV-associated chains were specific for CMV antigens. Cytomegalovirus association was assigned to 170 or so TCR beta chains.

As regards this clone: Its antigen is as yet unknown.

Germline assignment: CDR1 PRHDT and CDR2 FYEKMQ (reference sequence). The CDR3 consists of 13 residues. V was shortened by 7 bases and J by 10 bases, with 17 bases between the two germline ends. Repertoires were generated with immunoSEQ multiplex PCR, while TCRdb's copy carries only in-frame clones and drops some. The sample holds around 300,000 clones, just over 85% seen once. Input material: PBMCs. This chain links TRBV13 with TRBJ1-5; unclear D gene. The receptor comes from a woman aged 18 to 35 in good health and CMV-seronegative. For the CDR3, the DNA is TGTGCCAGCAAAGCGGCGGGAGAGGGCCCCCAGCATTTT. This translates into CASKAAGEGPQHF.